The rows below give T cell receptor beta chains drawn from one sample of a study of T cell changes during pregnancy in multiple sclerosis. Clones were read by immunoSEQ multiplex PCR, and TCRdb kept only the in-frame ones, dropping some. The sample records around 69,000 clones, 85% to 95% being singletons. This material consisted of peripheral blood, taken in the third trimester of pregnancy. Receptors were obtained from a female donor in good health, enrolled as a control in a pregnancy study. Both conserved end residues are part of each CDR3. The order of the fields is V gene, clone size, D gene, J gene, CDR3 DNA, CDR3 protein. The D gene is left open where the match is weak. The size field is filled for only some rows; it gives once, few, many or a size class.

V gene: TRBV11-1
clone size: -
D gene: -
J gene: TRBJ2-7
CDR3 DNA: TGTGCCAGCAGCTCGGACAGAGCCTACGAGCAGTACTTC
CDR3 protein: CASSSDRAYEQYF

V gene: TRBV10-3
clone size: -
D gene: TRBD2
J gene: TRBJ2-5
CDR3 DNA: TGTGCCATCAGCCTCCTAGCGGGAGGAAGTGAGACCCAGTACTTC
CDR3 protein: CAISLLAGGSETQYF

V gene: TRBV7-9
clone size: -
D gene: TRBD1
J gene: TRBJ2-7
CDR3 DNA: TGTGCCAGCAGCTTAGCAGGGACAGGGGGCTACGAGCAGTACTTC
CDR3 protein: CASSLAGTGGYEQYF

V gene: TRBV6-5
clone size: -
D gene: -
J gene: TRBJ2-1
CDR3 DNA: TGTGCCAGCAGTCCCCTCGAGGACCGAGGGCATGAGCAGTTCTTC
CDR3 protein: CASSPLEDRGHEQFF

V gene: TRBV11-2
clone size: -
D gene: -
J gene: TRBJ1-1
CDR3 DNA: TGTGCCAGCAGCCCCTGGGGGAGGGTGGCTTTCTTT
CDR3 protein: CASSPWGRVAFF

V gene: TRBV28
clone size: -
D gene: -
J gene: TRBJ2-7
CDR3 DNA: TGTGCCAGCAATTCACAATACGAGCAGTACTTC
CDR3 protein: CASNSQYEQYF

V gene: TRBV6-5
clone size: -
D gene: TRBD2
J gene: TRBJ2-1
CDR3 DNA: TGTGCCAGCAGCCACGGGAGGAGCTCCTACAATGAGCAGTTCTTC
CDR3 protein: CASSHGRSSYNEQFF

V gene: TRBV4-3
clone size: -
D gene: -
J gene: TRBJ2-3
CDR3 DNA: TGCGCCAGCAGCCAAGACGCCCGGGGCACAGATACGCAGTATTTT
CDR3 protein: CASSQDARGTDTQYF

V gene: TRBV7-9
clone size: once
D gene: TRBD2
J gene: TRBJ2-3
CDR3 DNA: TGTGCCGGCGGAGGGAGGGTCAGCCCCGATACGCAGTATTTT
CDR3 protein: CAGGGRVSPDTQYF

V gene: TRBV30
clone size: -
D gene: -
J gene: TRBJ1-2
CDR3 DNA: TGTGCCTGGACAGGATCTAACTATGGCTACACCTTC
CDR3 protein: CAWTGSNYGYTF

V gene: TRBV5-1
clone size: -
D gene: -
J gene: TRBJ1-4
CDR3 DNA: TGCGCCAGCAGCTCCGAAAGACAGACGCTCGTGGGGAATGAAAAACTGTTTTTT
CDR3 protein: CASSSERQTLVGNEKLFF

V gene: TRBV4-1
clone size: -
D gene: TRBD2
J gene: TRBJ2-5
CDR3 DNA: TGCGCCAGCAGCCAGGACAAGCGGGAGTGGGCCCAAGAGACCCAGTACTTC
CDR3 protein: CASSQDKREWAQETQYF

V gene: TRBV6-1
clone size: -
D gene: -
J gene: TRBJ2-7
CDR3 DNA: TGTGCCAGCAGTGGCCGCCCGGGACTGGAACGATACGAGCAGTACTTC
CDR3 protein: CASSGRPGLERYEQYF

V gene: TRBV14
clone size: few
D gene: -
J gene: TRBJ1-1
CDR3 DNA: TGTGCCAGCAGCTCGAGCCTGAACACTGAAGCTTTCTTT
CDR3 protein: CASSSSLNTEAFF

V gene: TRBV7-3
clone size: -
D gene: -
J gene: TRBJ2-5
CDR3 DNA: TGTGCCAGCAGCTCGAGGGGGGGAGAGACCCAGTACTTC
CDR3 protein: CASSSRGGETQYF

V gene: TRBV6-4
clone size: -
D gene: TRBD2
J gene: TRBJ2-1
CDR3 DNA: TGTGCCAGCAGTGACTATGCGGGGGGATACAATGAGCAGTTCTTC
CDR3 protein: CASSDYAGGYNEQFF

V gene: TRBV11-2
clone size: -
D gene: -
J gene: TRBJ2-1
CDR3 DNA: TGTGCCAGCAGCTTTTGGGGGGGGCGGCTTGAGCAGTTCTTC
CDR3 protein: CASSFWGGRLEQFF

V gene: TRBV5-4
clone size: -
D gene: -
J gene: TRBJ1-2
CDR3 DNA: TGTGCCAGCAGGTTCGACCCTCAGGGAGGGCTAGCTAACTATGGCTACACCTTC
CDR3 protein: CASRFDPQGGLANYGYTF